Below, 9 T cell receptor beta chains from the same sample are listed, as sequenced in a study of T cells expressing NK-cell markers. With the 5' RACE reads reprocessed, TCRdb shows one record per CDR3 protein and no DNA. This sample's table has roughly 430,000 distinct CDR3 sequences. Sequenced: blood T cells: a sorted CD56 or NKG2C T cell subset, CD4+ or CD8+ T cells, or bulk PBMC T cells (not recorded which). The receptors here all came from a woman between 18 and 70 years old in good health.

The chain has TRBV6-2 or TRBV6-3 and TRBJ2-3; without DNA, the TCRdb call of TRBD1 cannot be checked. Germline V CDR1 and CDR2: MNHEY, SVGEGT. This CDR3 is built from 17 residues. CDR3 protein: CASSYSPPGSRGDTQYF.

The chain joins TRBV20-1 to TRBJ2-5; TCRdb's assignment of TRBD2 cannot be checked, as there is no DNA. CDR1 is DFQATT, CDR2 SNEGSKA, per germline (reference sequence). This CDR3 is built from 14 residues. CDR3 protein: CNVRAGGNRETQYF.

V and J are TRBV20-1 and TRBJ1-5; TCRdb reports TRBD1, a call that lacks DNA to check it against. Germline lookup yields CDR1 DFQATT and CDR2 SNEGSKA (reference sequence). This CDR3 region has 12 residues. CDR3 in amino acids: CSARATGQPQHF.

CDR3 sequence reads: CSADLLAGAHNEQFF. The genes are TRBV20-1 and TRBJ2-1. Germline V gene sequence: CDR1 DFQATT, CDR2 SNEGSKA (reference sequence). The CDR3 extends over 15 amino acids.

The rearrangement joins TRBV20-1 to TRBJ2-2. Germline CDR1 reads DFQATT; CDR2 reads SNEGSKA (reference sequence). This CDR3 region has 14 residues. The CDR3 here is CSARVQRDTGELFF.

This chain links TRBV28 with TRBJ1-5. Germline CDR1 and CDR2: MDHEN and SYDVKM. The CDR3 contains 14 residues. CDR3 amino acids: CASSLTQINQPQHF.

V gene TRBV28 combines with J gene TRBJ2-4; TCRdb indicates TRBD1, and absent DNA this call remains unverified. CDR3 length: 15 amino acids. Germline V gives CDR1 MDHEN, CDR2 SYDVKM. CDR3 amino acids: CASTRDRIPLIFQYF.

The genes are TRBV21-1 and TRBJ2-2; TCRdb outputs TRBD2, but without DNA this stays unchecked. TRBV21-1 is recorded as a pseudogene. This CDR3 contains 21 residues. CDR3 amino acids: CASSSNGGTSGPLSNTGELFF.

The chain is built from TRBV28 and TRBJ2-5; lacking DNA, the TRBD2 call made by TCRdb goes unchecked. The CDR3 has 18 amino acids. From germline, CDR1 is MDHEN and CDR2 SYDVKM. CDR3 in amino acids: CASSLFLPAGGVGETQYF.